This TCR beta chain stems from a study of tumor-infiltrating lymphocytes in localized non-small cell lung cancer. The method was immunoSEQ multiplex PCR; TCRdb's version includes in-frame clones alone and lacks a portion of them. This table has over 10,000 clones, roughly 70% appearing once. Deletions cut 5 bases from V and 7 bases from J, with 11 bases between. This CDR3 comprises 13 residues. Germline V gene lookup returns CDR1 MNHEY and CDR2 SMNVEV (reference sequence). This chain connects TRBV27 to TRBJ1-4; TRBD1 is a possible D gene (6 bases). The source of this sequence is a human donor with non-small cell lung cancer. Input material: lung tumor tissue. The CDR3 reads CASSRGAAEKLFF. The DNA of the CDR3 is TGTGCCAGCAGTCGGGGGGCGGCTGAAAAACTGTTTTTT.